This is a list of T cell receptor beta chains from one sample in a study of blood T cell repertoires in COVID-19. Clones were sequenced by immunoSEQ multiplex PCR, and TCRdb holds only the in-frame ones, with some missing. This table has a few hundred thousand clones, approximately 85% appearing once. Input material: PBMCs or T cells enriched from blood (not recorded which). The receptors come from a man aged 25 to 40 who had recovered from COVID-19. Both conserved end residues are part of each CDR3. Clone size appears in some rows only: once, few, many, or a class for an expanded clone.

TRBV6-5 | . | CASSYLGGDTQYF
TRBV11-1 | . | CASSSGRGLSPLHF
TRBV5-1 | . | CASSTGSGNTIYF
TRBV7-7 | . | CASSLGGTRAETQYF
TRBV5-1 | . | CASSTGESGYTF
TRBV5-1 | . | CASSFGQSDSPLHF
TRBV2 | once | CASSFEGVETEAFF
TRBV12-3/TRBV12-4 | few | CASSPATYEQYF
TRBV6-4 | few | CETYRTYNSPLHF
TRBV4-1 | . | CASSQDQEAIAQYF
TRBV29-1 | . | CSVAGGSTEAFF
TRBV5-6 | . | CASSSRGHTAVDTIYF
TRBV15 | . | CATSRLAGGGYEQYF
TRBV19 | once | CASSRGGTSNQPQHF
TRBV5-6 | . | CASSLGGRGYGYTF
TRBV3-1/TRBV3-2 | . | CASSPQWATEAFF
TRBV5-1 | . | CASSLWTGSNYEQYF
TRBV11-2 | . | CASSSTGSYEQYF
TRBV7-2 | . | CASSLAGGREQYF
TRBV30 | . | CAWSGPIAGEYGYTF
TRBV10-3 | . | CAIRSGTYNSPLHF
TRBV5-1 | . | CASSLEPRSQETQYF
TRBV3-1/TRBV3-2 | . | CASSQGTVDNEQFF
TRBV5-4 | . | CASSFQGNQPQHF
TRBV24-1 | . | CATSDIYSNQPQHF
TRBV12-3/TRBV12-4 | . | CASRVSSYNEQFF
TRBV4-2 | . | CASSQSPRGTGGELFF
TRBV25-1 | . | CASSESGGGTEAFF
TRBV2 | . | CASSVGGNYGYTF
TRBV6-4 | . | CASSDGGVGFTGELFF
TRBV27 | . | CASSLLGGGENEQFF
TRBV5-4 | . | CASSLGGGRNTGELFF
TRBV7-2 | . | CASSTQGTGNIQYF
TRBV7-9 | few | CASSLALAGGRETQYF
TRBV9 | . | CASSVTGGTNEKLFF